The 30 T cell receptor beta chains in this list originate from one sample, sequenced in a study of technical replicates of blood from a few donors. Sequencing used immunoSEQ multiplex PCR; TCRdb keeps in-frame clones, though not all of them. The sample shows some 80,000 clones, around nine tenths of them seen only once. Sequencing input: T cells isolated from PBMCs. These receptors were taken from a human donor in good health.

The genes are TRBV6-1 and TRBJ2-7; D possibly corresponds to TRBD2 (5 bases). The V and J ends lost 7 bases and 4 bases respectively, with 11 bases between them. The CDR3 covers 12 residues. From germline, CDR1 is MNHNS and CDR2 SASEGT. The CDR3 nucleotides are TGTGCCAGCATGACCAGACTATACGAGCAGTACTTC. Protein sequence: CASMTRLYEQYF.

This clone was counted a single time. The V and J genes are TRBV18 and TRBJ1-1, with a weak D call TRBD1 (6 bases). Germline CDR1 reads KGHSH; CDR2 reads LQKENI. The CDR3 loop spans 16 amino acids. V was cut by 6 bases and J by 1 base, with 18 bases left in between. CDR3 amino acids: CASSPSDSGANTEAFF. CDR3 DNA: TGTGCCAGCTCGCCATCGGATTCAGGGGCGAACACTGAAGCTTTCTTT. Using reference TRBV18 and TRBJ1-1 for the parts outside the CDR3, the full variable domain is NAGVMQNPRHLVRRRGQEARLRCSPMKGHSHVYWYRQLPEEGLKFMVYLQKENIIDESGMPKERFSAEFPKEGPSILRIQQVVRGDSAAYFCASSPSDSGANTEAFFGQGTRLTVV.

CDR3 loop: CASSAQTGIESPLHF. CDR3 DNA sequence: TGTGCCAGCAGCGCACAGACAGGGATTGAATCACCCCTCCACTTT. The chain joins TRBV9 to TRBJ1-6; 7 nucleotides match TRBD1. Germline V lookup: CDR1 SGDLS, CDR2 YYNGEE. After removal of 3 bases from V and 10 bases from J, the junction contained 10 bases not matched to a gene. This CDR3 region has 15 residues.

V usage is TRBV30 and J usage is TRBJ1-5; D gene ambiguous. CDR3 length equals 18 residues. Germline CDR1 and CDR2: GTSNPN and SVGIG (reference sequence). The ends were cut back, 4 bases at V and 4 bases at J, with 26 bases in the middle. CDR3 DNA: TGTGCCTGGACCGGCCGGACGGGAACGTTTTGGGTTAATCAGCCCCAGCATTTT. It specifies CAWTGRTGTFWVNQPQHF.

The CDR3: CATGGRVAGPDEQFF. CDR3 nucleotide sequence: TGTGCCACCGGGGGGAGGGTAGCGGGTCCGGATGAGCAGTTCTTC. This rearrangement joins TRBV10-3 to TRBJ2-1; 7 nucleotides line up with TRBD2. Per germline, CDR1 ENHRY and CDR2 SYGVKD. The CDR3 has 15 amino acids. The V segment lost 10 bases and the J segment 8 bases; nucleotides outside the gene matches: 17.

J is TRBJ2-5 and V is TRBV5-1; 9 bases align to TRBD2. The germline CDR1 and CDR2 sequences are SGHRS and YFSETQ. The CDR3 covers 16 residues. Losses at the gene ends were 1 base for V and 4 bases for J; bases not matched to a gene: 8. The chain's CDR3 is CASSLMLAGSRETQYF. DNA for the CDR3: TGCGCCAGCAGCTTGATGCTAGCGGGAAGTAGAGAGACCCAGTACTTC.

The V call is TRBV7-8, the J call TRBJ1-2, with D possibly being TRBD1 (5 bases). This CDR3 is built from 19 residues. V was trimmed by 2 bases and J by 4 bases, leaving 26 bases between them. CDR1 is SGHVS, CDR2 FQNEAQ, per germline. This CDR3 reads CASSLFLKAAGDEAYGYTF. The CDR3 DNA reads TGTGCCAGCAGCTTATTTCTAAAAGCAGCGGGGGACGAGGCCTATGGCTACACCTTC.

The CDR3 is CASSSDRGQEGYTF. Written as DNA, the CDR3 is TGTGCCAGCAGCTCGGACAGGGGGCAGGAGGGCTACACCTTC. The rearrangement links TRBV5-4 to TRBJ1-2; the match to TRBD1 covers 11 bases. The length of the CDR3 is 14 residues. Trimming removed 3 bases from V and 8 bases from J; junction bases left unmatched: 6. Germline V gene lookup returns CDR1 SGHNT and CDR2 YYREEE (reference sequence).

This rearrangement joins TRBV5-1 to TRBJ2-7, with D perhaps matching TRBD2 (6 bases). Trimming removed 4 bases at V and 4 bases at J, with 24 bases between. This CDR3 comprises 17 residues. From germline, CDR1 is SGHRS and CDR2 YFSETQ. CDR3 bases: TGCGCCAGCAGCCCACCAATGTCCGGGACTCCACGGTACGAGCAGTACTTC. This codes for CASSPPMSGTPRYEQYF.

V usage is TRBV6-5 and J usage is TRBJ1-1; D is unresolved. Trimming stripped 6 bases from V and 0 bases from J, with 11 bases between. CDR3 length: 14 amino acids. Germline V gene data show CDR1 as MNHEY and CDR2 as SVGAGI. Here the CDR3 reads CASRRESLNTEAFF. The CDR3 coding sequence is TGTGCCAGCAGGCGTGAATCACTGAACACTGAAGCTTTCTTT.

The chain links TRBV5-1 to TRBJ2-3; TRBD2 matches at 9 bases. Germline CDR1 and CDR2: SGHRS and YFSETQ. The CDR3 consists of 18 residues. V lost 0 bases to trimming and J lost 0 bases; unmatched junction nucleotides: 8. The CDR3 DNA reads TGCGCCAGCAGCTTGGCAGCGGGAGGTAGTTTCAGCACAGATACGCAGTATTTT. This translates into CASSLAAGGSFSTDTQYF. Full variable domain (missing parts from reference TRBV5-1 and TRBJ2-3): KAGVTQTPRYLIKTRGQQVTLSCSPISGHRSVSWYQQTPGQGLQFLFEYFSETQRNKGNFPGRFSGRQFSNSRSEMNVSTLELGDSALYLCASSLAAGGSFSTDTQYFGPGTRLTVL.

J is TRBJ2-5 and V is TRBV5-5, with 12 bases fitting TRBD2. The length of the CDR3 is 17 residues. Per the germline V gene, CDR1 is SGHKS and CDR2 is YYEKEE (reference sequence). Losses at the gene ends were 3 bases for V and 4 bases for J; bases not matched to a gene: 10. The CDR3 nucleotides read TGTGCCAGCAGCTCCCATCGACTAGCGGGGGAGGGAGAGACCCAGTACTTC. Amino acids: CASSSHRLAGEGETQYF.

Only a few counts were recorded for this clone. CDR3 in DNA: TGCAGCGTTGAAGGACAGGGGGACAAATTTTGGAATTTCAATGAGCAGTTCTTC. Encoded protein: CSVEGQGDKFWNFNEQFF. The chain carries TRBV29-1 and TRBJ2-1, with 9 positions matching TRBD1. The CDR3 totals 18 residues. Looked up from germline, CDR1 is SQVTM and CDR2 is ANQGSEA. The junction had 16 bases not matched to a gene; V was cut back by 1 base and J by 6 bases.

The V call is TRBV2, the J call TRBJ2-1, with a tentative D call TRBD2 (5 bases). Germline V gene data show CDR1 as SNHLY and CDR2 as FYNNEI. This CDR3 has 13 amino acids. V gave up 6 bases and J gave up 6 bases, with 12 bases separating them. CDR3 DNA sequence: TGTGCCAGCAGGGCCTGGACTTCCAATGAGCAGTTCTTC. Its protein product is CASRAWTSNEQFF. Combining the CDR3 with reference TRBV2 and TRBJ2-1 gives the whole variable domain EPEVTQTPSHQVTQMGQEVILRCVPISNHLYFYWYRQILGQKVEFLVSFYNNEISEKSEIFDDQFSVERPDGSNFTLKIRSTKLEDSAMYFCASRAWTSNEQFFGPGTRLTVL.

V gene TRBV5-1 combines with J gene TRBJ2-7; tentatively, D is TRBD2 (6 bases). This CDR3 has 15 amino acids. The ends were cut back, 3 bases at V and 6 bases at J, with 19 bases in the middle. Germline V lookup: CDR1 SGHRS, CDR2 YFSETQ. The CDR3, as DNA: TGCGCCAGCAGCTCCCCGGGAGTTGGGAACTCCGAGCAGTACTTC. The encoded protein is CASSSPGVGNSEQYF. Full variable domain (rest looked up from reference TRBV5-1 and TRBJ2-7): KAGVTQTPRYLIKTRGQQVTLSCSPISGHRSVSWYQQTPGQGLQFLFEYFSETQRNKGNFPGRFSGRQFSNSRSEMNVSTLELGDSALYLCASSSPGVGNSEQYFGPGTRLTVT.

V gene TRBV18 combines with J gene TRBJ1-5, with 8 bases aligning to TRBD1. The V segment lost 3 bases and the J segment 5 bases; nucleotides outside the gene matches: 3. The length of the CDR3 is 14 residues. Germline V gene lookup returns CDR1 KGHSH and CDR2 LQKENI. In nucleotides, the CDR3 is TGTGCCAGCTCACCGGGACAGGCGGATCAGCCCCAGCATTTT. As protein: CASSPGQADQPQHF.

The chain joins TRBV4-1 to TRBJ2-1, with 8 bases identical to TRBD2. CDR3 size: 17 residues. Germline lookup yields CDR1 MGHRA and CDR2 YSYEKL. Trimming at V came to 1 base and at J to 7 bases, leaving 12 bases not matched to a gene. CDR3 nucleotides: TGCGCCAGCAGCCAAGTCCCCACTAGCGGTGGAGTTAATGAGCAGTTCTTC. This sequence encodes CASSQVPTSGGVNEQFF.

V is TRBV7-6 and J is TRBJ2-5; the match to TRBD2 covers 15 bases. Germline V gene sequence: CDR1 SGHVS, CDR2 FNYEAQ. The CDR3 contains 16 residues. Unmatched junction bases numbered 5, after V lost 4 bases and J lost 5 bases. The CDR3 DNA is TGTGCCAGCAGCTACTGGACTAGCGGGAGGGGGGAGACCCAGTACTTC. Its translation: CASSYWTSGRGETQYF.

This chain uses TRBV6-5 with TRBJ2-3; the D is unclear. With 4 bases removed from V and 5 bases from J, the gap between germline ends came to 10 bases. The CDR3 sequence is 13 residues long. Germline V gene sequence: CDR1 MNHEY, CDR2 SVGAGI. The CDR3, as DNA: TGTGCCAGCAGTTCGCGGTCCGTAGATACGCAGTATTTT. Its translation: CASSSRSVDTQYF.

The chain couples TRBV4-1 to TRBJ1-1; tentatively, D is TRBD1 (6 bases). The CDR3 totals 12 residues. Germline V CDR1 and CDR2: MGHRA, YSYEKL. V lost 3 bases and J 12 bases, leaving 14 bases between the germline ends. The chain's CDR3 is CASSHGQFVSFF. In nucleotides, the CDR3 is TGCGCCAGCAGCCATGGACAGTTCGTGTCTTTCTTT.

The chain links TRBV27 to TRBJ2-7; no reliable D call. The germline V gene encodes CDR1 MNHEY and CDR2 SMNVEV (reference sequence). The V end was cut by 6 bases, the J end by 1 base, with 16 bases between. This CDR3 is built from 15 residues. As DNA, the CDR3 is TGTGCCAGCAGCTCCCAAGGAGACCCTTCCTACGAGCAGTACTTC. Protein product: CASSSQGDPSYEQYF.

V gene TRBV10-3 combines with J gene TRBJ2-6; no clear D gene. CDR1 is ENHRY and CDR2 is SYGVKD in the germline V gene. This CDR3 spans 16 amino acids. With 4 bases removed from V and 0 bases from J, the gap between germline ends came to 10 bases. CDR3 loop: CAISALADSGANVLTF. The DNA of the CDR3 is TGTGCCATCAGTGCTTTGGCCGACTCTGGGGCCAACGTCCTGACTTTC.

This chain connects TRBV4-2 to TRBJ2-2; 13 nucleotides align to TRBD2. This CDR3 has 16 residues. Germline assignment: CDR1 LGHNA and CDR2 YNFKEQ. Unmatched junction bases numbered 5, after V lost 3 bases and J lost 7 bases. Written as DNA, the CDR3 is TGTGCCAGCAGCCACCGGACTAGCGGGAGTTACGGGGAGCTGTTTTTT. This encodes CASSHRTSGSYGELFF.

This chain links TRBV5-1 with TRBJ2-5; the match to TRBD2 covers 11 bases. Germline V CDR1 and CDR2: SGHRS, YFSETQ. The CDR3 is made up of 17 amino acids. Trimming at V came to 3 bases and at J to 5 bases, leaving 12 bases not matched to a gene. In DNA form, the CDR3 reads TGCGCCAGCAGCTCCCGTTCCACTAGCGGGAGTGGGGAGACCCAGTACTTC. Residues: CASSSRSTSGSGETQYF.

This rearrangement joins TRBV6-5 to TRBJ2-5; TRBD1 agrees at 9 bases. The germline CDR1 and CDR2 sequences are MNHEY and SVGAGI. The CDR3 spans 14 residues. V was clipped by 6 bases and J by 4 bases; unmatched bases: 6. The CDR3 is CASRATGGGETQYF. Here the CDR3 DNA reads TGTGCCAGCAGAGCCACAGGGGGCGGAGAGACCCAGTACTTC.

The chain combines TRBV2 with TRBJ2-3, with unresolved D. This CDR3 spans 11 amino acids. Germline CDR1 and CDR2: SNHLY and FYNNEI. V lost 6 bases and J 2 bases, leaving 3 bases between the germline ends. CDR3 sequence: CASSYTDTQYF. CDR3 nucleotides: TGTGCCAGCAGCTACACAGATACGCAGTATTTT.

The chain links TRBV5-1 to TRBJ2-1, with D unresolved. The CDR3 totals 11 residues. The germline CDR1 and CDR2 sequences are SGHRS and YFSETQ. V was cut by 4 bases and J by 15 bases, with 14 bases left in between. DNA for the CDR3: TGCGCCAGCAGCGAGGAGACCGTACGGTTCTTC. It specifies CASSEETVRFF.

V and J are TRBV6-6 and TRBJ2-7, with 7 bases matching TRBD1. The V gene end was trimmed by 2 bases and the J gene end by 9 bases; junction bases not matched to a gene: 10. Germline V gene data show CDR1 as MNHNY and CDR2 as SVGAGI (reference sequence). The CDR3 runs 14 residues. DNA for the CDR3: TGTGCCAGCAGTTACCCCGGGACAGTGGCCTGGCAGTACTTC. Its protein product is CASSYPGTVAWQYF.

This chain joins TRBV2 and TRBJ2-2; a possible D gene is TRBD1 (5 bases). V was clipped by 8 bases and J by 2 bases, with 9 bases between them. Per germline, CDR1 SNHLY and CDR2 FYNNEI. The CDR3 has 13 residues. The CDR3 DNA reads as TGTGCCAGCCAGACAGAAAACACCGGGGAGCTGTTTTTT. As protein: CASQTENTGELFF.

V usage is TRBV30 and J usage is TRBJ1-1; 8 bases map to TRBD1. V lost 1 base, J lost 4 bases, and 5 bases stayed unmatched. Germline V gives CDR1 GTSNPN, CDR2 SVGIG (reference sequence). This CDR3 comprises 14 residues. CDR3 amino acids: CAWSASTGGTEAFF. CDR3 nucleotide sequence: TGTGCCTGGAGTGCTTCAACAGGGGGCACTGAAGCTTTCTTT.